The next 12 T cell receptor beta chains were all read from a single sample in a study of T cells expressing NK-cell markers (dated by TCRdb to the early 2020s). The library was built by means of 5' RACE. Instrument used: Illumina HiSeq 2000. Once TCRdb had reprocessed the reads, it stored one entry per CDR3 protein sequence and supplied no DNA. The table for this sample records 500,000 to 600,000 distinct CDR3 sequences. Less than 4.5% of the sample comes from the top ten. The specimen sequenced was blood T cells: a sorted CD56 or NKG2C T cell subset, CD4+ or CD8+ T cells, or bulk PBMC T cells (not recorded which). Receptor source: a man younger than 35 in good health. Donor details come from another sample of the same person, matched by shared clones.

This sequence joins TRBV29-1 and TRBJ1-5. Germline loops: CDR1 SQVTM, CDR2 ANQGSEA. The CDR3 covers 13 residues. The CDR3 is CSAVWGSNQPQHF. The full variable domain, its missing parts supplied by reference TRBV29-1 and TRBJ1-5, is SAVISQKPSRDICQRGTSLTIQCQVDSQVTMMFWYRQQPGQSLTLIATANQGSEATYESGFVIDKFPISRPNLTFSTLTVSNMSPEDSSIYLCSAVWGSNQPQHFGDGTRLSIL.

The chain employs TRBV4-1 and TRBJ2-3; TCRdb outputs TRBD1, but without DNA this stays unchecked. The CDR3 runs to 16 residues. In germline, CDR1 is MGHRA, CDR2 YSYEKL. CDR3: CASSRRGGQSTDTQYF.

The chain has TRBV5-1 and TRBJ2-1; absent DNA, TCRdb's TRBD1 call cannot be checked. Per germline, CDR1 SGHRS and CDR2 YFSETQ. This CDR3 spans 14 amino acids. CDR3: CASSSPDPGNEQFF.

The chain employs TRBV20-1 and TRBJ2-3. Germline V gene data show CDR1 as DFQATT and CDR2 as SNEGSKA (reference sequence). This CDR3 is built from 13 residues. This CDR3 is CSARGGWEDTQYF.

This CDR3 is CASSLEASGGTRFF. The chain joins TRBV5-1 to TRBJ2-1; as DNA is missing, the TRBD2 call by TCRdb cannot be tested. In germline, CDR1 is SGHRS, CDR2 YFSETQ. This CDR3 spans 14 amino acids.

The rearrangement links TRBV6-1 to TRBJ1-5; TCRdb outputs TRBD1, but without DNA this stays unchecked. From germline, CDR1 is MNHNS and CDR2 SASEGT. The CDR3 is made up of 15 amino acids. The CDR3 reads CASRQDRGPNQPQHF.

This rearrangement joins TRBV4-3 to TRBJ2-7. The CDR3 has 13 amino acids. Germline CDR1 is LGHNA and CDR2 is YSLEER. CDR3 residues: CASSQDAPYEQYF.

The chain has TRBV11-2 and TRBJ1-2. The CDR3 has 13 amino acids. Germline CDR1 is SGHAT and CDR2 is FQNNGV. CDR3 sequence reads: CASSVTGFYGYTF.

The chain couples TRBV4-1 to TRBJ2-1; TCRdb's D call, TRBD2, is unchecked because there is no DNA. The CDR3 covers 15 residues. CDR1 is MGHRA and CDR2 is YSYEKL in the germline V gene. The CDR3 is CASSLGAGATGEQFF.

The CDR3 here is CASSRVQEREETQYF. The J gene is TRBJ2-5, the V gene TRBV18; no DNA is available, so the TRBD1 call from TCRdb remains unchecked. CDR3 length: 15 amino acids. Germline V gene data show CDR1 as KGHSH and CDR2 as LQKENI.

This chain links TRBV7-8 with TRBJ2-5. Germline lookup yields CDR1 SGHVS and CDR2 FQNEAQ. The CDR3 has 15 amino acids. CDR3 loop: CASSFSLRNQETQYF.

The chain carries TRBV25-1 and TRBJ2-1; TCRdb picks TRBD1, but there is no DNA to check that call. Germline V gives CDR1 MGHDK, CDR2 SYGVNS. The CDR3 sequence is 15 residues long. The CDR3 is CASSESPDRVDEQFF.